This TCR beta chain was obtained from a study of T cell responses to AZD1222 COVID-19 vaccine. Study conclusions and caveats: After two AZD1222 doses, spike-specific TCR breadth and depth rose versus day 0. Clonal diversity was possibly underestimated, and white British individuals and females predominated among donors. There were repertoire samples only from the period after the peak T cell response.

From germline, CDR1 is SGHTS and CDR2 YDEGEE. The CDR3 is 11 amino acids. V was shortened by 5 bases and J by 5 bases, with 8 bases between the two germline ends. Profiling relied on immunoSEQ multiplex PCR, and the TCRdb table lists in-frame clones only, not all of them. The data show about 160,000 clones, around 94% seen once. With respect to this clone: Its specificity is unknown.

Second-dose intervals near 4 or 12 weeks were combined. The sequences come from peripheral blood, collected 28 days after the second AZD1222 dose. The chain has TRBV5-8 and TRBJ2-7, with a possible D match to TRBD2 (6 bases). This receptor was taken from an adult who received the AZD1222 COVID-19 vaccine. CDR3 region: CASSRRDEQYF. CDR3 DNA sequence: TGTGCCAGCAGTCGGAGGGACGAGCAGTACTTC.